Sequencing of this T cell receptor (beta chain) was carried out in a study of technical replicates of blood from several donors. Libraries were prepared by immunoSEQ multiplex PCR; TCRdb keeps only in-frame clonotypes and omits some of them. Altogether about 75,000 clones are present, about 97% being singletons, with the ten largest covering around 0.28%. This CDR3 region has 21 residues. The J segment lost 2 bases and the V segment lost 0 bases, leaving 17 bases of the junction unmatched. Germline V CDR1 and CDR2: SGHTA, FQGTGA. The clonotype comes from a human donor in good health. The specimen was T cells isolated from PBMCs. V usage is TRBV7-3 and J usage is TRBJ2-1; the match to TRBD2 covers 9 bases. The CDR3 loop is CASSLTGNLVAGVGAYNEQFF. CDR3 bases: TGTGCCAGCAGCTTAACTGGGAATCTAGTAGCGGGAGTGGGTGCCTACAATGAGCAGTTCTTC.